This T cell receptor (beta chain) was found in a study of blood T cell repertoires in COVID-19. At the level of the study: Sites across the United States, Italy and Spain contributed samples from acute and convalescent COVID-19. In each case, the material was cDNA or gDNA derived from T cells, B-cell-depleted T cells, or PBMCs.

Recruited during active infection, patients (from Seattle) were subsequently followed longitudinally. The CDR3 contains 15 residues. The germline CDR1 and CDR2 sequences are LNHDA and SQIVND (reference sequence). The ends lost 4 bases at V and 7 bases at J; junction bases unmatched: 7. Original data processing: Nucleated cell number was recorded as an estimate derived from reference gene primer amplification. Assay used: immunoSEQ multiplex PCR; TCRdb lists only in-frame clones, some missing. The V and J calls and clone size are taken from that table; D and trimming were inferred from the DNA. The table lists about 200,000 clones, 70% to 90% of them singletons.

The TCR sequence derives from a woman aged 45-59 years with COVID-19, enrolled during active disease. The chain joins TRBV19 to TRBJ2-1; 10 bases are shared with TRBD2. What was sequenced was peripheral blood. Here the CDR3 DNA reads TGTGCCAGTAGTACTAAGCGGGGGGGCCATAATGAGCAGTTCTTC. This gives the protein CASSTKRGGHNEQFF.